This T cell receptor beta chain was recovered during a study of circulating and synovial CD4+ cells in juvenile arthritis (dated by TCRdb to the mid-2010s). Study-wide context: TCRbeta CDR3 repertoires of circulating HLA-DR+ CD4 T cells, bulk blood CD4 T cells and synovial CD4 T cells were compared within each patient. Repertoire sequencing was performed with the aim of confirming enrichment of synovial clonotypes in a circulating synovial-like CD4 T cell subset. The paper as a whole reports these results and caveats: Compared with bulk blood CD4 repertoires, both the synovial and the circulating pathogenic-like lymphocyte repertoires were less diverse, and some CPL samples were as oligoclonal as synovium. The difference between circulating pathogenic-like lymphocytes and bulk blood T cells was not detected by traditional Vbeta family usage analysis. Because CPL samples and bulk blood CD4 samples differed in T cell genome counts by at least an order of magnitude, sample-size effects were addressed. Overlap with synovium increased with sequencing depth, so measured shared-clonotype fractions likely underestimated the full repertoire overlap. Circulating pathogenic-like lymphocytes clustered with synovial T cells and shared a substantially higher fraction of CDR3 sequences with synovium than bulk blood.

CDR1 SGHVS and CDR2 FQNEAQ were looked up in the germline V gene. Between the V and J ends, shortened by 6 bases and 0 bases respectively, the junction contains 12 bases. Its CDR3 holds 16 amino acids, cysteine through phenylalanine. CDR3 DNA only is kept here, 48 bases in frame from base 1. The count of this clone is one. There is no known antigen for this receptor. One base away there is no much larger clone; base qualities are not given. The protocol used for the library was the immunoSEQ multiplex PCR assay. An external provider performed TCRbeta CDR3 sequencing as a commercial service. Concerning the study's data processing: The analyses relied on productive nucleotide sequences along with amino acid sequences obtained through in silico translation. Diversity was quantified by Renyi entropy over a range of alpha values, with sample size equalised by taking the median of 200 repeated subsamples. The distance between each pair of repertoires was calculated as one minus the Chao-modified Jaccard index, which corrects for under-sampling, and this distance was used for clustering. Frequency-weighted overlap with synovial clonotypes was computed over 200 sample sizes, 200 draws without replacement each, and reported at the smaller sample's size. TCRdb limited this immuneACCESS table to in-frame rearrangements with V and J called. A share of clones is missing; checked studies link under half to unresolved V genes, and the rest is unexplained. The DNA gave D and trimming, while V, J and clone size come from that table. This sample lists 30,000 to 40,000 clones; about 95% were detected once. The ten most abundant clones make up about 0.68% of the sample.

The sequenced samples came from patients who had active juvenile idiopathic arthritis. Cells were sorted immediately after thawing, with dead cells excluded using Live/Dead Fixable Near-IR Stain. The origin of this receptor is a human donor with juvenile idiopathic arthritis. Sequenced material: CD4+ T cells from blood. Recombination connected TRBV7-8 to TRBJ2-6; the D gene is perhaps TRBD1, on 5 matching bases. The CDR3 protein sequence reads: CASRGTGRSGANVLTF. The nucleotide sequence reads TGTGCCAGCAGGGGAACAGGACGCTCTGGGGCCAACGTCCTGACTTTC.